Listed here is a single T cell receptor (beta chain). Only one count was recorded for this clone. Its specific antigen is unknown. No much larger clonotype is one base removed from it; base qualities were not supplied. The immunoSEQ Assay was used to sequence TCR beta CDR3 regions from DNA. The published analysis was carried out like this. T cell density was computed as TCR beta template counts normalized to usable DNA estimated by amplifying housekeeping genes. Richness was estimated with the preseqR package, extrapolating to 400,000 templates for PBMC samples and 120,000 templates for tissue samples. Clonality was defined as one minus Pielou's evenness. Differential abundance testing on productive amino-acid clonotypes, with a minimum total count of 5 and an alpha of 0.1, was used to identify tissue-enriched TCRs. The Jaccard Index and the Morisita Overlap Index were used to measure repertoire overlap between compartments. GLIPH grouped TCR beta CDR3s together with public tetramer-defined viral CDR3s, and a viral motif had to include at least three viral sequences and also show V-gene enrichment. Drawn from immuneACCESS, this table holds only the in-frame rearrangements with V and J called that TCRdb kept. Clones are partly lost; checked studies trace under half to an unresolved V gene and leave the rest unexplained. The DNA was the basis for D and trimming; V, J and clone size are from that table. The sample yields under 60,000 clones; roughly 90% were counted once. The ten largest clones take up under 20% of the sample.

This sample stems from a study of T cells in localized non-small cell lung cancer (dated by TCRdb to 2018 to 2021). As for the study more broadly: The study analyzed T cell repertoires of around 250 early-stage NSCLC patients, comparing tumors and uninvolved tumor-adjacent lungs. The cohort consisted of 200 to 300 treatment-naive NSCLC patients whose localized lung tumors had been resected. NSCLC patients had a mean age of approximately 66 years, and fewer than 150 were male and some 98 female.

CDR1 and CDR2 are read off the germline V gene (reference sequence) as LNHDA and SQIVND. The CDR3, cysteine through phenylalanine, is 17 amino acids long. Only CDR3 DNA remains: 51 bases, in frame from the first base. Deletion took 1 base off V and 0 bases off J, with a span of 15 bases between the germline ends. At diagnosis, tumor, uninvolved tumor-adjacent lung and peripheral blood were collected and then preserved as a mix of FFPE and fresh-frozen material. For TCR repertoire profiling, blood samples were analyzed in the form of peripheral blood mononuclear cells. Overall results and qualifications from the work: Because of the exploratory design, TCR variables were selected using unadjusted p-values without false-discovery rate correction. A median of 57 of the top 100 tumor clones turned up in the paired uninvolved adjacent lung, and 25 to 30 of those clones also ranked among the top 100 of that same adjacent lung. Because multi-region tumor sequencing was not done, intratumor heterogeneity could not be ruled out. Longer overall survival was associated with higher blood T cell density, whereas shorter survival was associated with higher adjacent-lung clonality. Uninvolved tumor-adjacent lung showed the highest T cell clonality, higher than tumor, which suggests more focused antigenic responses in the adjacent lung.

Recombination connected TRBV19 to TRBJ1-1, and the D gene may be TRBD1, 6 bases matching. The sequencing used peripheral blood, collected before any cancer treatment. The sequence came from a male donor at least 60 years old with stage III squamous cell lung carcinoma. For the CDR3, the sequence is CASSIGGAGGLNTEAFF. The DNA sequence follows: TGTGCCAGTAGTATAGGAGGGGCCGGGGGGCTGAACACTGAAGCTTTCTTT. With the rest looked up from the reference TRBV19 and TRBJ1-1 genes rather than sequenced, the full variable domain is DGGITQSPKYLFRKEGQNVTLSCEQNLNHDAMYWYRQDPGQGLRLIYYSQIVNDFQKGDIAEGYSVSREKKESFPLTVTSAQKNPTAFYLCASSIGGAGGLNTEAFFGQGTRLTVV.